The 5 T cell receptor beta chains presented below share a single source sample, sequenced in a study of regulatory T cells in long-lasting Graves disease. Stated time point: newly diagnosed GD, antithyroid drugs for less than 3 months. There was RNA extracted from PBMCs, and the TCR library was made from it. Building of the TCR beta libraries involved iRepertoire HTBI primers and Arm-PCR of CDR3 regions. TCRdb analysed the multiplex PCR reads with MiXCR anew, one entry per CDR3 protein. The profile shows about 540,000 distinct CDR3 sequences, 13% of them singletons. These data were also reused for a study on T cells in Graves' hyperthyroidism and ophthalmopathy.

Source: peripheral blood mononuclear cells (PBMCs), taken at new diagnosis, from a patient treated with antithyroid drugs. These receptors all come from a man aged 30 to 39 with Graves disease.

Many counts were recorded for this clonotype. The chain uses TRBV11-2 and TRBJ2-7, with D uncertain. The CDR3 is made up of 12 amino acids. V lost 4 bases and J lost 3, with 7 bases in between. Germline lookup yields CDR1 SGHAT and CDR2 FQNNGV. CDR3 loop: CASSSARYEQYF. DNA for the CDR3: TGTGCCAGCAGCTCAGCCCGCTACGAGCAGTACTTC.

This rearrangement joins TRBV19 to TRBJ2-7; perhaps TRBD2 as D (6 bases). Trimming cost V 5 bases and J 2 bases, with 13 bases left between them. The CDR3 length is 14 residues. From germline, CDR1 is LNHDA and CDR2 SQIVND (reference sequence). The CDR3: CASSPRDLPYEQYF. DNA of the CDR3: TGTGCCAGTAGTCCGCGGGACTTACCCTACGAGCAGTACTTC. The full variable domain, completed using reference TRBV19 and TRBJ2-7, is DGGITQSPKYLFRKEGQNVTLSCEQNLNHDAMYWYRQDPGQGLRLIYYSQIVNDFQKGDIAEGYSVSREKKESFPLTVTSAQKNPTAFYLCASSPRDLPYEQYFGPGTRLTVT.

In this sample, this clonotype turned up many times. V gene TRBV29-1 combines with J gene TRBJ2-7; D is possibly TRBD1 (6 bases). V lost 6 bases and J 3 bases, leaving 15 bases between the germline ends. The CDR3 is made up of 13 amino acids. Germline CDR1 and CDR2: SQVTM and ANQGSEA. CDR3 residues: CSVLTGTRYEQYF. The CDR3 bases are TGCAGCGTCTTGACCGGGACACGCTACGAGCAGTACTTC.

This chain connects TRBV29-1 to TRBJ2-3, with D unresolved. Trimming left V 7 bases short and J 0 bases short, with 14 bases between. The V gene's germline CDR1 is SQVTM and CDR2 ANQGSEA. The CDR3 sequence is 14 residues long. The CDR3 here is CSASGFASTDTQYF. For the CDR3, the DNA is TGCAGCGCCTCGGGCTTTGCTAGCACAGATACGCAGTATTTT.

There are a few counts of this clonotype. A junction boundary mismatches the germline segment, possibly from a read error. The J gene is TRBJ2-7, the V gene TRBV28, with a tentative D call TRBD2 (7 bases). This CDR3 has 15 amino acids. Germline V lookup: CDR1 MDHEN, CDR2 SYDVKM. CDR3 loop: CAGSGRTRGAYEQYF. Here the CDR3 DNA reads TGTGCCGGCAGCGGCAGGACTAGGGGGGCCTACGAGCAGTACTTC.